The present T cell receptor (beta chain) was sequenced within a study of cytomegalovirus exposure and HLA in healthy donors. The wider study: Roughly 170 million T cells yielded over 90 million unique TCR beta sequences in earlier analysis.

J gave up 1 base and V 3 bases, and 7 bases lay outside the gene matches. Germline values: CDR1 SGDLS, CDR2 YYNGEE. The CDR3 covers 16 residues. Study results and limitations: Later analysis identified 15,000 to 20,000 TCR beta sequences associated with HLA alleles, using a false discovery rate threshold of 0.05. Analysis was carried out at a later point, and it linked a missense DCLRE1C variant to TCR beta V- and J-gene trimming.

About this clone: Its antigen is still unknown.

This cohort consisted of healthy bone marrow donors. Primers included in the PCR were 60 Vbeta and 13 Jbeta primers. Assay: immunoSEQ multiplex PCR; the TCRdb copy retains only in-frame clones and omits some. The sample has some 140,000 clones, around 81% seen once. V and J are TRBV9 and TRBJ1-1, with 9 bases aligning to TRBD1. Material for sequencing was PBMCs. The origin of this receptor is a woman in her thirties or forties in good health and CMV-seropositive. The CDR3: CASSEGQGGTNTEAFF. CDR3 DNA: TGTGCCAGCAGCGAGGGACAGGGAGGGACGAACACTGAAGCTTTCTTT.